This T cell receptor (beta chain) originates from a study of T-cell reconstitution after alpha-beta-depleted transplantation in children. Unique molecular identifiers were built into the TCRbeta library. A single record per CDR3 protein comes from TCRdb applying MiXCR to the PCR reads. Of tens of thousands of distinct CDR3 sequences in the sample, more than 5.5% were seen once. This clonotype was found many times. This clonotype was obtained from a human donor who donated a stem cell graft to a child with acute lymphoblastic leukemia. Sequenced material: PBMCs from the stem cell graft donor, taken from the stem cell graft.

This chain's CDR3 is CASSFRVGGLEQFF. In DNA, the CDR3 is TGTGCCAGCAGCTTTCGGGTAGGGGGGCTTGAGCAGTTCTTC. J is TRBJ2-1 and V is TRBV7-9; TRBD1 or TRBD2 may be the D gene (6 bases each). Deletions cut 3 bases from V and 9 bases from J, with 15 bases between. This CDR3 region has 14 residues. From germline, CDR1 is SEHNR and CDR2 FQNEAQ (reference sequence).